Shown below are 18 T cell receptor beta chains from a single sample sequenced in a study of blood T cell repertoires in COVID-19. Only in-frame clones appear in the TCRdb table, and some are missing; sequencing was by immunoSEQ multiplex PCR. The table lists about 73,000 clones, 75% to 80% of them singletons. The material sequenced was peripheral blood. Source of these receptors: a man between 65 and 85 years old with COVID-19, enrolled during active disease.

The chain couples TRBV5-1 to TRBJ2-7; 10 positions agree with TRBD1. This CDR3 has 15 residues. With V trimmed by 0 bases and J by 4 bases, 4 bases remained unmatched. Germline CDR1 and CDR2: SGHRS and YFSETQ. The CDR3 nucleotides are TGCGCCAGCAGCTTGGGCGGGACAGGGGTTTACGAGCAGTACTTC. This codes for CASSLGGTGVYEQYF.

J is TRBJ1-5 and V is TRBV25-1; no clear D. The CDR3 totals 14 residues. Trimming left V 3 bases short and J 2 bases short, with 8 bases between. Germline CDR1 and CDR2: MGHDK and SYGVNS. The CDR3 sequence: CASSDGGGNQPQHF. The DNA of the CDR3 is TGTGCCAGCAGTGACGGAGGCGGCAATCAGCCCCAGCATTTT.

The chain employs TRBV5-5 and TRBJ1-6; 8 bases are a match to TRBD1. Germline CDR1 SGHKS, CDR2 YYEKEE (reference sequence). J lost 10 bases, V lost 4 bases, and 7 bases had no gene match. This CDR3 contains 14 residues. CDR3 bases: TGTGCCAGCAGCCCCGACAGGGGACGCTCACCCCTCCACTTT. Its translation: CASSPDRGRSPLHF.

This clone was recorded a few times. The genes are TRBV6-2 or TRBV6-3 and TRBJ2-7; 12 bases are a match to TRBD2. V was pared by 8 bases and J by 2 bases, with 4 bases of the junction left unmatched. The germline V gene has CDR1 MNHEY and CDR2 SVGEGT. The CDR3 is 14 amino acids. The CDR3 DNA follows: TGTGCCAGCCGTTGGACTAGCGGGACCTACGAGCAGTACTTC. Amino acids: CASRWTSGTYEQYF.

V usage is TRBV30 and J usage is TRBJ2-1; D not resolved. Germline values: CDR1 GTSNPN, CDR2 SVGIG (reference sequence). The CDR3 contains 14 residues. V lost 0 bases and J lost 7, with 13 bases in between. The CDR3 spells CAWSVLRVKNEQFF. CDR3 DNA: TGTGCCTGGAGTGTTTTACGAGTGAAGAATGAGCAGTTCTTC.

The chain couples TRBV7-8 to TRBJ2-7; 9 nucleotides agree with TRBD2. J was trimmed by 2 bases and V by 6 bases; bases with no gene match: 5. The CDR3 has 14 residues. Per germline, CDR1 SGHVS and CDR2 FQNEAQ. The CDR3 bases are TGTGCCAGCAGATTGGCGGGAGGGACCTACGAGCAGTACTTC. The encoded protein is CASRLAGGTYEQYF.

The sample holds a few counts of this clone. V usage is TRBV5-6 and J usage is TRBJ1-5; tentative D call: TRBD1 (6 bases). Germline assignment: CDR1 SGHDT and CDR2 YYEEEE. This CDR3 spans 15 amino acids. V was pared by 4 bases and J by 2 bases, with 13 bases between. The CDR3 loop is CASSPWGLGNQPQHF. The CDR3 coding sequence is TGTGCCAGCAGCCCCTGGGGGCTGGGCAATCAGCCCCAGCATTTT.

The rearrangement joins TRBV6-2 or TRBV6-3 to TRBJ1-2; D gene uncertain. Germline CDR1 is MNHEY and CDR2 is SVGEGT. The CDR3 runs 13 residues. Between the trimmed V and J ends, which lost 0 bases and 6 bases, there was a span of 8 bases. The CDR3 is CASSYSPVDGYTF. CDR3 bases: TGTGCCAGCAGTTACTCCCCCGTAGATGGCTACACCTTC.

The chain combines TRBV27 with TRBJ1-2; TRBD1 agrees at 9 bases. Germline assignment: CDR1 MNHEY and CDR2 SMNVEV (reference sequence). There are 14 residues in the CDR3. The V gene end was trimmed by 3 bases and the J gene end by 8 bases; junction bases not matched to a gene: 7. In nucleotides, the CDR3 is TGTGCCAGCAGTTTCACCTCCGGACAGGGGGGCTACACCTTC. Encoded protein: CASSFTSGQGGYTF.

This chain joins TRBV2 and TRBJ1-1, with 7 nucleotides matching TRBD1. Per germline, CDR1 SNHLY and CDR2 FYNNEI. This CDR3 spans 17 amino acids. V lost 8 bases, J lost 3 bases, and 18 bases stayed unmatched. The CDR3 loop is CASPEGPTGRSHTEAFF. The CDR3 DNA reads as TGTGCCAGCCCCGAGGGTCCGACAGGGCGGTCGCACACTGAAGCTTTCTTT.

This CDR3 is CATSRGQGVYNEQFF. The CDR3 nucleotides are TGTGCCACCAGCAGAGGGCAGGGGGTCTACAATGAGCAGTTCTTC. The gene calls are TRBV15 and TRBJ2-1; 7 bases match TRBD1. The CDR3 sequence is 15 residues long. Germline-derived CDR1 and CDR2 are LNHNV and YYDKDF (reference sequence). J lost 3 bases, V lost 1 base, and 3 bases had no gene match.

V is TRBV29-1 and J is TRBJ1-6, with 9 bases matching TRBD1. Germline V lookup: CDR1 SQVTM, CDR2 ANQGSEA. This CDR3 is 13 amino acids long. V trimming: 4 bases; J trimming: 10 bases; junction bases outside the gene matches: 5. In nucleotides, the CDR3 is TGCAGCGTTGCAACAGGGGGCCAATCACCCCTCCACTTT. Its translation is CSVATGGQSPLHF.

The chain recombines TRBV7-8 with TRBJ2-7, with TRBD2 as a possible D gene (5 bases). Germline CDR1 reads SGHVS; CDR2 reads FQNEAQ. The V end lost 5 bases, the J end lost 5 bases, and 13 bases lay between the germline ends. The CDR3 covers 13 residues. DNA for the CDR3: TGTGCCAGCAGCCCCCCGGGGTTCGACGAGCAGTACTTC. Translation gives CASSPPGFDEQYF. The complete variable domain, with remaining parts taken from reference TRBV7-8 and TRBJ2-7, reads GAGVSQSPRYKVAKRGQDVALRCDPISGHVSLFWYQQALGQGPEFLTYFQNEAQLDKSGLPSDRFFAERPEGSVSTLKIQRTQQEDSAVYLCASSPPGFDEQYFGPGTRLTVT.

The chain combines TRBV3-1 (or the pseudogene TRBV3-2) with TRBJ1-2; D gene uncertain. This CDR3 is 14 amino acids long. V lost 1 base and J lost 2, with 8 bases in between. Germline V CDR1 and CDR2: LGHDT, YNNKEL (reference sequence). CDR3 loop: CASSQGRRNYGYTF. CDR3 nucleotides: TGTGCCAGCAGCCAAGGGAGGAGAAACTATGGCTACACCTTC.

CDR3 in amino acids: CASSYGTGTYEQYF. DNA for the CDR3: TGTGCCAGCAGTTACGGGACAGGGACCTACGAGCAGTACTTC. The chain joins TRBV6-6 to TRBJ2-7, with 9 bases matching TRBD1. Germline trimming cut 2 bases from V and 2 bases from J; bases unmatched to any gene: 1. Germline CDR1 reads MNHNY; CDR2 reads SVGAGI (reference sequence). The CDR3 runs to 14 residues.

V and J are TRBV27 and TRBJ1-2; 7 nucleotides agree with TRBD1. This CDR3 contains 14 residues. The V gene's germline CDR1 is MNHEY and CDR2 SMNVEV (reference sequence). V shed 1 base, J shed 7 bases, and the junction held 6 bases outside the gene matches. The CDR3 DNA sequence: TGTGCCAGCAGTTTATTGGCAGGGGGAGGTGGCTACACCTTC. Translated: CASSLLAGGGGYTF.

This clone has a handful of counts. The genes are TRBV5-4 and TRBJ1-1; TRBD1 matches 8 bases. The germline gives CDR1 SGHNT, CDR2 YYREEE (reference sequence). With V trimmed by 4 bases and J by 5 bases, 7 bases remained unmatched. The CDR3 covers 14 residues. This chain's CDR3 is CASSQPGGGTEAFF. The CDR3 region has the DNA TGTGCCAGCAGCCAACCAGGGGGCGGGACTGAAGCTTTCTTT.

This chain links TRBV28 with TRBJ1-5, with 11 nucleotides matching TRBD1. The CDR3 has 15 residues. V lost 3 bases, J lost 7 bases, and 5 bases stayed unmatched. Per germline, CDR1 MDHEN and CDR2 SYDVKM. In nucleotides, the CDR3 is TGTGCCAGCAGTTTGAGGACAGGGGGCATGCAGCCCCAGCATTTT. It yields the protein CASSLRTGGMQPQHF.